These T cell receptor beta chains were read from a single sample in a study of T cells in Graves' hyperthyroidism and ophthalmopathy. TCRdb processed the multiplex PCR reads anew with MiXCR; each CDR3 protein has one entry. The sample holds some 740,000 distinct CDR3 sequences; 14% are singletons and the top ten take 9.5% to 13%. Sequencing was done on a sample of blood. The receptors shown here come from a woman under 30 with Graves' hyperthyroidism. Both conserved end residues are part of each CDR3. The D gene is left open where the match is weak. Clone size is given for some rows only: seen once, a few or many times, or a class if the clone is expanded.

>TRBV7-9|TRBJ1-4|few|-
CASSPGLEKLFF
TGTGCCAGCAGCCCAGGGTTGGAAAAACTGTTTTTT
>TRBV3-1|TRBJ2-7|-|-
CASSRTGPQFYEQYF
TGTGCCAGCAGCCGGACGGGGCCGCAGTTCTACGAGCAGTACTTC
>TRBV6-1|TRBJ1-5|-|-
CASRSFRGESNQPQHF
TGTGCCAGCAGGAGCTTCCGCGGGGAGAGCAATCAGCCCCAGCATTTT
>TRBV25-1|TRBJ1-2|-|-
CASSEGGGRLANYGYTF
TGTGCCAGCAGTGAGGGTGGGGGGCGCCTAGCTAACTATGGCTACACCTTC
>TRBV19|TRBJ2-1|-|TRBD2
CASSPAGEGLYNEQFF
TGTGCCAGTAGCCCAGCGGGAGAAGGCCTTTACAATGAGCAGTTCTTC
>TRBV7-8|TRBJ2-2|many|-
CASSLLVYRTANTGELFF
TGTGCCAGCAGCTTATTGGTATACCGAACCGCGAACACCGGGGAGCTGTTTTTT
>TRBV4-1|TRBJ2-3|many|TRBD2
CASSLRTSGSSTDTQYF
TGCGCCAGCAGCCTCCGGACTAGCGGGAGTTCGACAGATACGCAGTATTTT
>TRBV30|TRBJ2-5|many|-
CAWSFEPRVETQYF
TGTGCCTGGAGCTTCGAACCACGAGTAGAGACCCAGTACTTC
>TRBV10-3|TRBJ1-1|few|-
CAISVAGNTEAFF
TGTGCCATCAGTGTAGCAGGGAACACTGAAGCTTTCTTT
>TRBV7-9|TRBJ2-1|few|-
CASSLDGTVPSPGVEQFF
TGTGCCAGCAGCTTAGACGGAACCGTCCCTTCCCCCGGGGTTGAGCAGTTCTTC
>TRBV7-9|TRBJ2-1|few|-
CASGSTGVAGDAQFF
TGTGCCAGCGGATCCACAGGGGTTGCGGGAGACGCGCAGTTCTTC
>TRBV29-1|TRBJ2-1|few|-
CSVEGLGSYNEQFF
TGCAGCGTTGAAGGACTGGGCTCCTACAATGAGCAGTTCTTC
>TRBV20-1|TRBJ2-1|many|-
CSARDLGRGGNEQFF
TGCAGTGCTAGAGATCTCGGCAGGGGTGGGAATGAGCAGTTCTTC
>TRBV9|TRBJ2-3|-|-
CASSGEVEKRAGTDTQYF
TGTGCCAGCAGCGGAGAGGTTGAGAAGCGGGCGGGCACAGATACGCAGTATTTT
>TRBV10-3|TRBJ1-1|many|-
CAISPGNTEAFF
TGTGCCATCAGTCCGGGGAACACTGAAGCTTTCTTT
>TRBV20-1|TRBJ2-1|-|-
CSARALGSSYNEQFF
TGCAGTGCTAGAGCCCTCGGATCTTCCTACAATGAGCAGTTCTTC
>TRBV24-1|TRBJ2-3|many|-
CATSELPDSRPGTDTQYF
TGTGCCACCAGTGAATTACCGGACAGCCGGCCGGGCACAGATACGCAGTATTTT
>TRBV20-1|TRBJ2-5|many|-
CSARVGGEETQYF
TGCAGTGCTAGAGTCGGAGGGGAAGAGACCCAGTACTTC
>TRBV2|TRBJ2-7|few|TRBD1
CASLGTVVYEQYF
TGTGCCAGTTTGGGGACAGTAGTCTACGAGCAGTACTTC
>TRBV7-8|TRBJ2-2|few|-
CASSWGQGWTENTGELFF
TGTGCCAGCAGCTGGGGTCAGGGTTGGACAGAAAACACCGGGGAGCTGTTTTTT
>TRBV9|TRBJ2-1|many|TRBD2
CASSKFSGTGNEQFF
TGTGCCAGCAGCAAATTTAGCGGGACGGGCAATGAGCAGTTCTTC
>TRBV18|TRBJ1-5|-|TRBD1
CASSRDRGQQPQHF
TGTGCCAGCTCACGCGACAGGGGTCAACAGCCCCAGCATTTT
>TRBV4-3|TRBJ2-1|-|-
CASSQEGPGTTKQFF
TGCGCCAGCAGCCAAGAGGGCCCCGGGACCACAAAGCAGTTCTTC
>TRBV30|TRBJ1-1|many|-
CAWTRSSGTEAFF
TGTGCCTGGACGAGGTCGTCAGGGACTGAAGCTTTCTTT
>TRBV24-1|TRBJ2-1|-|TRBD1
CATSESPGQGSYNEQFF
TGTGCCACCAGTGAATCCCCGGGACAGGGGTCCTACAATGAGCAGTTCTTC